These 15 T cell receptor beta chains came from one sample sequenced in a study of blood T cell repertoires in COVID-19. Assay: immunoSEQ multiplex PCR; the TCRdb copy retains only in-frame clones and omits some. The sample records over 150,000 clones, about 90% being singletons. Sequencing was done on a sample of PBMCs or T cells enriched from blood (not recorded which). These receptors all come from a woman under 30 who had recovered from COVID-19.

The chain combines TRBV29-1 with TRBJ2-3; 9 nucleotides line up with TRBD2. In germline, CDR1 is SQVTM, CDR2 ANQGSEA. V shed 7 bases, J shed 7 bases, and the junction held 9 bases outside the gene matches. The CDR3 totals 13 residues. The CDR3 here is CSGRRGGLNTQYF. Here the CDR3 DNA reads TGCAGCGGAAGGCGGGGGGGCCTGAATACGCAGTATTTT.

The genes are TRBV6-1 and TRBJ1-2; 7 nucleotides line up with TRBD1. CDR1 MNHNS and CDR2 SASEGT come from the germline V gene. This CDR3 comprises 19 residues. Germline trimming cut 0 bases from V and 0 bases from J; bases unmatched to any gene: 13. CDR3 protein: CASSEAVGGTADTNYGYTF. CDR3 in DNA: TGTGCCAGCAGTGAAGCTGTAGGGGGGACAGCAGACACTAACTATGGCTACACCTTC.

In its sample, this clone was seen a few times. The chain links TRBV6-6 to TRBJ2-7; TRBD2 matches 10 bases. The junction had 10 bases not matched to a gene; V was cut back by 5 bases and J by 3 bases. Germline V gives CDR1 MNHNY, CDR2 SVGAGI (reference sequence). The CDR3 has 16 amino acids. The CDR3 DNA reads as TGTGCCAGCAGTCGACAGGGTACTAGCGGGATCTACGAGCAGTACTTC. It is translated as CASSRQGTSGIYEQYF.

This clone was observed a few times. J is TRBJ1-5 and V is TRBV15; weak D call: TRBD1 (6 bases). Between the trimmed V and J ends, which lost 3 bases and 1 base, there was a span of 16 bases. The V gene's germline CDR1 is LNHNV and CDR2 YYDKDF (reference sequence). The CDR3 contains 17 residues. CDR3 in DNA: TGTGCCACCAGCAGGGGCTGGGGGGGGGCAAGCAATCAGCCCCAGCATTTT. This gives the protein CATSRGWGGASNQPQHF.

This chain uses TRBV27 with TRBJ2-5, with 8 bases identical to TRBD2. V lost 11 bases, J lost 2 bases, and 13 bases stayed unmatched. The CDR3 spans 15 residues. Germline assignment: CDR1 MNHEY and CDR2 SMNVEV (reference sequence). The CDR3 reads CAQDPGGQGQETQYF. CDR3 DNA sequence: TGTGCCCAAGACCCGGGGGGGCAGGGGCAAGAGACCCAGTACTTC.

J is TRBJ2-7 and V is TRBV28; TRBD1 matches at 8 bases. This CDR3 spans 17 amino acids. Germline V gene data show CDR1 as MDHEN and CDR2 as SYDVKM. V lost 7 bases and J lost 3; bases outside the gene matches: 17. For the CDR3, the DNA is TGTGCCAGCATTGGGACAGGCCAATCCTTCGGGGGCTACGAGCAGTACTTC. It is translated as CASIGTGQSFGGYEQYF.

This chain connects TRBV3-1 (or the pseudogene TRBV3-2) to TRBJ2-1; TRBD2 is a possible D gene (6 bases). Germline V CDR1 and CDR2: LGHDT, YNNKEL (reference sequence). The ends were cut back, 3 bases at V and 1 base at J, with 10 bases in the middle. This CDR3 comprises 15 residues. The CDR3 DNA reads TGTGCCAGCAGCCATAAGACTAGTTCCTACAATGAGCAGTTCTTC. It translates to CASSHKTSSYNEQFF.

The chain employs TRBV27 and TRBJ2-7; the match to TRBD2 covers 13 bases. Germline CDR1 MNHEY, CDR2 SMNVEV (reference sequence). V lost 3 bases and J lost 1; bases outside the gene matches: 3. The CDR3 has 16 residues. In DNA, the CDR3 is TGTGCCAGCAGTTTGCGGACTAGCGGGAGTTCCTACGAGCAGTACTTC. Translating gives CASSLRTSGSSYEQYF.

The chain carries TRBV19 and TRBJ1-5; 8 bases are shared with TRBD1. The J segment lost 4 bases and the V segment lost 8 bases, leaving 4 bases of the junction unmatched. CDR1 is LNHDA, CDR2 SQIVND, per germline (reference sequence). The CDR3 sequence is 13 residues long. For the CDR3, the DNA is TGTGCCAGTGCGACAGGGGCTAATCAGCCCCAGCATTTT. Protein sequence: CASATGANQPQHF.

V usage is TRBV7-9 and J usage is TRBJ2-5; D perhaps matches TRBD1 (6 bases). CDR1 and CDR2 from the germline V gene are SEHNR and FQNEAQ (reference sequence). CDR3 length: 12 amino acids. The V end lost 8 bases, the J end lost 1 base, and 8 bases lay between the germline ends. CDR3 protein: CASGTSQETQYF. The DNA for the CDR3 is TGTGCCAGCGGGACATCCCAAGAGACCCAGTACTTC.

This clone turned up a few times. The chain combines TRBV7-8 with TRBJ1-4, with D hard to call. The CDR3 contains 15 residues. Germline CDR1 reads SGHVS; CDR2 reads FQNEAQ. The ends were cut back, 1 base at V and 2 bases at J, with 8 bases in the middle. This chain's CDR3 is CASSLGGWTNEKLFF. The CDR3, as DNA: TGTGCCAGCAGCTTAGGAGGCTGGACTAATGAAAAACTGTTTTTT.

The V gene is TRBV29-1, the J gene TRBJ1-2; TRBD1 matches at 7 bases. The V segment lost 6 bases and the J segment 3 bases; nucleotides outside the gene matches: 7. The germline CDR1 and CDR2 sequences are SQVTM and ANQGSEA. The CDR3 length is 13 residues. The CDR3 DNA is TGCAGCGTAGGTCGTGGACAGGACTATGGCTACACCTTC. This gives the protein CSVGRGQDYGYTF.

This clone was recorded once. The chain has TRBV30 and TRBJ1-1; D unclear. The germline gives CDR1 GTSNPN, CDR2 SVGIG (reference sequence). Deletions cut 3 bases from V and 4 bases from J, with 21 bases between. CDR3 length: 16 amino acids. CDR3 nucleotides: TGTGCCTGGAGAGACTACCACTCCGCGGTGGGCACTGAAGCTTTCTTT. This encodes CAWRDYHSAVGTEAFF.

CDR3 amino acids: CASSLARANYGYTF. The DNA of the CDR3 is TGTGCCAGTAGTCTGGCCAGGGCAAACTATGGCTACACCTTC. The V gene is TRBV19, the J gene TRBJ1-2; D perhaps matches TRBD1 (5 bases). There are 14 residues in the CDR3. CDR1 LNHDA and CDR2 SQIVND come from the germline V gene (reference sequence). Trimming removed 5 bases at V and 2 bases at J, with 12 bases between.

This clone was found a few times. The chain employs TRBV20-1 and TRBJ2-3, with 8 bases fitting TRBD2. After removal of 3 bases from V and 2 bases from J, the junction contained 10 bases not matched to a gene. Germline CDR1 DFQATT, CDR2 SNEGSKA (reference sequence). This CDR3 is 16 amino acids long. CDR3 amino acids: CSASVLQRELTDTQYF. CDR3 bases: TGCAGTGCTAGTGTCTTACAGCGGGAGCTCACAGATACGCAGTATTTT.